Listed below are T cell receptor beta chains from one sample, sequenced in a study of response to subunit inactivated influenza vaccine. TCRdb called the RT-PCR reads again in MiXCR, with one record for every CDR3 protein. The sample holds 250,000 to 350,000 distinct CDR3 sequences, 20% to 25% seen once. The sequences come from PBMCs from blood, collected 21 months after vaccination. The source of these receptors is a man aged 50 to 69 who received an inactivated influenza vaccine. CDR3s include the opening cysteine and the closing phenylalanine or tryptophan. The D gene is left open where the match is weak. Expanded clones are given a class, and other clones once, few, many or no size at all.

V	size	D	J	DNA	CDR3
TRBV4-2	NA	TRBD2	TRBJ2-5	TGTGCCAGCAGCCAAGGCGGGGGGCGGCTGGAGACCCAGTACTTC	CASSQGGGRLETQYF
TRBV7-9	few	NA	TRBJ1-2	TGTGCCAGCAGCTCGACGAACGGCGGCCGCGGCTACACCTTC	CASSSTNGGRGYTF
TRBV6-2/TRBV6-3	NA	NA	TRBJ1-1	TGTGCCAGCCGCTCGTTACAGGGCTCCGGGACTGAAGCTTTCTTT	CASRSLQGSGTEAFF
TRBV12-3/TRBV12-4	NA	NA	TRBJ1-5	TGTGCCAGCAGTAGGCAGATCGGCAATCAGCCCCAGCATTTT	CASSRQIGNQPQHF
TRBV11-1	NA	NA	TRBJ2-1	TGTGCCAGCAGCTTAGCGGGTATGGCGGGGGCCTCCTACAATGAGCAGTTCTTC	CASSLAGMAGASYNEQFF
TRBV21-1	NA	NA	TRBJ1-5	TGTGCCGGCAGCATGCCCCCTATTTGCAGCAATCAGCCCCAGCATTTT	CAGSMPPICSNQPQHF
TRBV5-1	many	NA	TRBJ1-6	TGCGCCAGCAGCTTGATTCCGACAGATAATTCACCCCTCCACTTT	CASSLIPTDNSPLHF
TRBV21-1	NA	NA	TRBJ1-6	TGTGCCAGCAGCAAAGGGATAAAGGGGGGGCGCCGGGCTTCACCCCTCCACTTT	CASSKGIKGGRRASPLHF
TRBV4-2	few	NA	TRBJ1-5	TGTGCCAGCAGCCAAGGGGACGGGGTCCGCAATCAGCCCCAGCATTTT	CASSQGDGVRNQPQHF
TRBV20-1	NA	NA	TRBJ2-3	TGCAGTGCTGAGGACAGCGGGAAGGGCGCAGATACGCAGTATTTT	CSAEDSGKGADTQYF
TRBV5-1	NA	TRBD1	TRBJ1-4	TGCGCCAGCAGCCCCGACAGGGGTTCTAATGAAAAACTGTTTTTT	CASSPDRGSNEKLFF
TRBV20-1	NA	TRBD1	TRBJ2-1	TGCAGTGCTAGAGATACTGGGACAGGGGGTTTCTACAATGAGCAGTTCTTC	CSARDTGTGGFYNEQFF
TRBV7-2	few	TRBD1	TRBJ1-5	TGTGCCAGCAGCTCAGGGGGGGCGGCGGGTCAGCCCCAGCATTTT	CASSSGGAAGQPQHF
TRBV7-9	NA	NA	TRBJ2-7	TGTGCCAGCAGCAGCCGACAGGCCTTCTCCTACGAGCAGTACTTC	CASSSRQAFSYEQYF
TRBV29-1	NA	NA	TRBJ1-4	TGCAGCGTTGAAACAGGGCTTGAAAAACTGTTTTTT	CSVETGLEKLFF
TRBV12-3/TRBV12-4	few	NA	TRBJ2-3	TGTGCCAGCAGTTTGCGCGGCCAGGTGGCCGCGCAGTATTTT	CASSLRGQVAAQYF
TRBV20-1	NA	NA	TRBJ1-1	TGCAGTGCCAGCCACCGGGCCCTTGTCACTGAAGCTTTCTTT	CSASHRALVTEAFF
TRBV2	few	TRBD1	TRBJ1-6	TGTGCCAGCAGTGGGGGACAGCTGCGTTCACCCCTCCACTTT	CASSGGQLRSPLHF
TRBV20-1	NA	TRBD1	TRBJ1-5	TGCAGTGCTAGAGATTCGGCAGGGGGCTGGAGCAATCAGCCCCAGCATTTT	CSARDSAGGWSNQPQHF
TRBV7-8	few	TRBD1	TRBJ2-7	TGTGCCAGCAGCTTAGGGGTTGGGACAGGGGCCTACGAGCAGTACTTC	CASSLGVGTGAYEQYF
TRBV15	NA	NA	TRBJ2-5	TGTGCCACCAGCAGACCCCGGGCCTCGGTGGAGACCCAGTACTTC	CATSRPRASVETQYF
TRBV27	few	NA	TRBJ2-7	TGTGCCAGCAGTCCCGAAGCAGGACAAATTTACGAGCAGTACTTC	CASSPEAGQIYEQYF
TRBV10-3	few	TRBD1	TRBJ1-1	TGTGCCATCAGTGAGGCCGGTACAGGGGCGACCTGGAACACTGAAGCTTTCTTT	CAISEAGTGATWNTEAFF
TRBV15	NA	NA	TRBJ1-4	TGTGCCACCAGCAGAGATGGGGGAGCTAATGAAAAACTGTTTTTT	CATSRDGGANEKLFF
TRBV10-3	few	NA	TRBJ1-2	TGTGCCATCAGCGGGGCGGCTAACTATGGCTACACCTTC	CAISGAANYGYTF
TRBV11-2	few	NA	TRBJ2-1	TGTGCCAGCAGGGTGAGCGGTTTGGAGTTCTTC	CASRVSGLEFF
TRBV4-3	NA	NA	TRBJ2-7	TGCGCCAGCAGCCACGGGGACTCCTCCTACGAGCAGTACTTC	CASSHGDSSYEQYF
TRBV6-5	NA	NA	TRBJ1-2	TGTGCCAGCAGTTACATCGGTCAATACCTGGCGAACTATGGCTACACCTTC	CASSYIGQYLANYGYTF
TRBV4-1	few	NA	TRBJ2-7	TGCGCCAGCAGCCAAGCACCAGGGGGGGTGCCACTCTACGAGCAGTACTTC	CASSQAPGGVPLYEQYF
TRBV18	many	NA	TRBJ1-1	TGTGCCAGCTCACCCGGGGGAGGAGGGGTGCACACTGAAGCTTTCTTT	CASSPGGGGVHTEAFF
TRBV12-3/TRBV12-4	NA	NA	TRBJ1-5	TGTGCCAGCAGTTTTAAGGGTATGGAGCCCCAGCATTTT	CASSFKGMEPQHF
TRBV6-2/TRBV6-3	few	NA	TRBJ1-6	TGTGCCAGCCTAACACCTCTGGATTCACCCCTCCACTTT	CASLTPLDSPLHF
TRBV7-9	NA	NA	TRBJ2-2	TGTGCCAGCAGCTTAAGTCCCGGCGGGGAGCTGTTTTTT	CASSLSPGGELFF
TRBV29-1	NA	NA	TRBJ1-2	TGCAGCGCCCCAAAGGGCGACTATGGCTACACCTTC	CSAPKGDYGYTF
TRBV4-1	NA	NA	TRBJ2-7	TGCGCCAGCAGCCAAGATCCAGCCGGCCTCTACGAGCAGTACTTT	CASSQDPAGLYEQYF
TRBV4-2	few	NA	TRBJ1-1	TGTGCCAGCAGCCAAGACTCCAGCGCTAGGATTGTAACTGAAGCTTTCTTT	CASSQDSSARIVTEAFF
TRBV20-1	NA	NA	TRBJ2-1	TGCAGTGCTAGCGCCAGGCGGGTACGGGGGGAGCAGTTCTTC	CSASARRVRGEQFF
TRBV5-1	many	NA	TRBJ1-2	TGCGCCAGCAGCGTGTCGACAGATTTACCTTTCGGCTACACCTTC	CASSVSTDLPFGYTF
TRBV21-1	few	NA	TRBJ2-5	TGTGCCAGCAGCAAAAGGAAAAGCGGGGGGTTCCAAGAGACCCAGTACTTC	CASSKRKSGGFQETQYF
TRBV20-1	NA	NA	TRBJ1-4	TGCAGTGCTAAACGATTCACAACTAATGAAAAACTGTTTTTT	CSAKRFTTNEKLFF
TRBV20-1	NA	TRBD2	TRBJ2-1	TGCAGTGCCCAAGGACTAGCGGGACCCTACAATGAGCAGTTCTTC	CSAQGLAGPYNEQFF
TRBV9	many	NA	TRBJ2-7	TGTGCCAGCAGCGTAGGACCGCCACCTTCCTACGAGCAGTACTTC	CASSVGPPPSYEQYF
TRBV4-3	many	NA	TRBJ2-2	TGCGCCAGCAGCCCCGAGCGGTTCGGGGAGCTGTTTTTT	CASSPERFGELFF
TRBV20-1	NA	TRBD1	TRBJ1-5	TGCAGTGCTTTGACGGGACAGGGTGAATGGGCCAATCAGCCCCAGCATTTT	CSALTGQGEWANQPQHF
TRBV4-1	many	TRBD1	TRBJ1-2	TGCGCCAGCAGCCAGCCCCAGGGGGGGAACTATGGCTACACCTTC	CASSQPQGGNYGYTF
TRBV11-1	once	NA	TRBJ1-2	TGTGCCAGCAGCAAAGGTTCTCGATATGGCTACACCTTC	CASSKGSRYGYTF
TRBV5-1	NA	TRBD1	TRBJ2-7	TGCGCCAGCAGCTTGGCCTTAGGTCAGGGGGCATCCGAGCAGTACTTC	CASSLALGQGASEQYF
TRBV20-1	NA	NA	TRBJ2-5	TGCAGTGCTAGTCTTGCCACGGGGCAAGAGACCCAGTACTTC	CSASLATGQETQYF
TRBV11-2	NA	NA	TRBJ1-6	TGTGCCAGCAGCGAGTTGGCAGGGGCCGTGGTCTCACCCCTCCACTTT	CASSELAGAVVSPLHF
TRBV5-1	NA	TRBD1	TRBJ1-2	TGCGCCAGCAGCAAATCTACAGGGGGCGGAGAGGGCTACACCTTC	CASSKSTGGGEGYTF
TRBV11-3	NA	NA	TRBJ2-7	TGTGCCAGCAGCCCTACCCGCAGCTACGAGCAGTACTTC	CASSPTRSYEQYF
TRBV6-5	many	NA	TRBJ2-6	TGTGCCAGCAGTTACTCGATACCAAGGGTACCCCCTTCTGGGGCCAACGTCCTGACTTTC	CASSYSIPRVPPSGANVLTF
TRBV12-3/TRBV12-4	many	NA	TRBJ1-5	TGTGCCAGCAGTTTCTCACAGTATCAGCCCCAGCATTTT	CASSFSQYQPQHF
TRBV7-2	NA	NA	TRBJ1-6	TGTGCCAGCAGCTTATACGGAGCGTATAATTCACCCCTCCACTTT	CASSLYGAYNSPLHF
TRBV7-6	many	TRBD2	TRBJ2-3	TGTGCCAGCAGCTTAAACCTAGCGGCAGATACGCAGTATTTT	CASSLNLAADTQYF
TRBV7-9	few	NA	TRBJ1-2	TGTGCCAGCAGCTTTGAGCGGCTCGATAACGGCTACACCTTC	CASSFERLDNGYTF
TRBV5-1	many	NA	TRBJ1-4	TGCGCCAGCAGCTTGGCAGGGGCGCGTGGTGAAAAACTGTTTTTT	CASSLAGARGEKLFF
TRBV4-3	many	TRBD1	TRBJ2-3	TGCGCCAGCAGCCGGGGGACAGGGGCAGATACGCAGTATTTT	CASSRGTGADTQYF
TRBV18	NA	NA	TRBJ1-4	TGTGCCAGCTCACCTAGGAGACAACAGACCGGTAATGAAAAACTGTTTTTT	CASSPRRQQTGNEKLFF
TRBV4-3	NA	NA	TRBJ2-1	TGCGCCAGCAGCCAAGATCTTGCCGGGAAAGGGTACAATGAGCAGTTCTTC	CASSQDLAGKGYNEQFF